Here is one TCR beta chain with its context. In the study's own analysis: Amplification with reference gene primers provided the estimates of nucleated cell counts. Sequencing was performed with immunoSEQ multiplex PCR; in TCRdb, only in-frame clones are kept and a portion is missing. The D gene and trimming were derived from the DNA, and the V and J assignments and clone size from that table. The table includes 270,000 or so clones, about 86% detected once. The source of the sample is a study of blood T cell repertoires in COVID-19. As for the study in general: Whether acute or convalescent, the COVID-19 samples came from the United States, Italy and Spain. PBMCs, B-cell-depleted T cells, or T cells were the source of the cDNA or gDNA that made up the material.

This CDR3 has 14 residues. V shed 4 bases, J shed 4 bases, and the junction held 5 bases outside the gene matches. Looked up from germline, CDR1 is MGHDK and CDR2 is SYGVNS. The sequenced material came from peripheral blood. The chain uses TRBV25-1 and TRBJ2-7; the match to TRBD1 covers 9 bases. The source is a woman aged 60-75 years with active or convalescent COVID-19. This CDR3 is CASSAGTGYYEQYF. In DNA, the CDR3 is TGTGCCAGCAGTGCCGGGACAGGGTATTACGAGCAGTACTTC.